The 14 T cell receptor beta chains in this list originate from one sample, sequenced in a study of T-cell memory formation after mild COVID-19. Each CDR3 protein is one row after TCRdb ran MiXCR on the 5' RACE reads. Seen here are 100,000 to 150,000 distinct CDR3 sequences, about 5.9% observed once, and the top ten hold 2% to 2.5%. Sequenced sample: PBMCs or a T cell subset sorted from them (not recorded which). Source of these receptors: an adult woman who had mild COVID-19 (a few samples of this study predate the infection). Cell type and time point are not known.

This clonotype was recorded at least ten times. The V call is TRBV5-1, the J call TRBJ1-2; D remains ambiguous. The CDR3 runs 12 residues. In germline, CDR1 is SGHRS, CDR2 YFSETQ. Trimming cost V 4 bases and J 5 bases, with 9 bases left between them. DNA for the CDR3: TGCGCCAGCAGCCGGGAGACTTATGGCTACACCTTC. Translated: CASSRETYGYTF.

This clonotype has just a few counts. The chain uses TRBV5-4 and TRBJ2-1; 7 bases fit TRBD2. There are 14 residues in the CDR3. The ends lost 7 bases at V and 3 bases at J; junction bases unmatched: 7. Germline loops: CDR1 SGHNT, CDR2 YYREEE (reference sequence). The CDR3 loop reads CASGRETRYNEQFF. CDR3 sequence (DNA): TGTGCCAGCGGGCGGGAGACTCGCTACAATGAGCAGTTCTTC. Filled out from reference TRBV5-4 and TRBJ2-1, the complete variable domain reads ETGVTQSPTHLIKTRGQQVTLRCSSQSGHNTVSWYQQALGQGPQFIFQYYREEENGRGNFPPRFSGLQFPNYSSELNVNALELDDSALYLCASGRETRYNEQFFGPGTRLTVL.

The table lists this clonotype with a few counts. The CDR3 here is CASSYTTGYGQPQHF. The CDR3 DNA reads as TGTGCCAGCAGTTACACAACAGGGTATGGTCAGCCCCAGCATTTT. V and J are TRBV6-2 or TRBV6-3 and TRBJ1-5, with D maybe TRBD1 (6 bases). Trimming removed 2 bases at V and 6 bases at J, with 14 bases between. CDR3 length equals 15 residues. CDR1 is MNHEY and CDR2 is SVGEGT in the germline V gene.

Regarding this clonotype: One end of the junction varies from germline; a read error may be responsible. The gene calls are TRBV5-1 and TRBJ1-1; the D gene is possibly TRBD1 (6 bases). CDR1 and CDR2 from the germline V gene are SGHRS and YFSETQ. The CDR3 runs to 15 residues. DNA of the CDR3: TGCGCCAGCAGCTCGCTACAGGGTGATTTAACTGTAGCTTTCTTT. It codes for CASSSLQGDLTVAFF.

The chain combines TRBV29-1 with TRBJ1-1; D not certain. The V end lost 8 bases, the J end lost 1 base, and 8 bases lay between the germline ends. The germline V gene encodes CDR1 SQVTM and CDR2 ANQGSEA. The length of the CDR3 is 11 residues. The CDR3 here is CSTRKNTEAFF. CDR3 DNA sequence: TGCAGCACCCGGAAGAACACTGAAGCTTTCTTT.

This clonotype was seen only a few times. The genes are TRBV7-2 and TRBJ2-3, with 12 bases that match TRBD2. Losses at the gene ends were 5 bases for V and 7 bases for J; bases not matched to a gene: 10. CDR3 size: 16 residues. The germline CDR1 and CDR2 sequences are SGHTA and FQGNSA. CDR3: CASSASLAGGLNTQYF. As DNA, the CDR3 is TGTGCCAGCAGCGCGAGCCTAGCGGGAGGGTTAAATACGCAGTATTTT.

This clonotype has at least ten counts. This chain uses TRBV12-3 or TRBV12-4 with TRBJ2-1; TRBD1 agrees at 7 bases. This CDR3 has 16 residues. J was trimmed by 0 bases and V by 6 bases; bases with no gene match: 8. The CDR3 protein is CASRIQGSYSYNEQFF. For the CDR3, the DNA is TGTGCCAGCAGGATACAGGGGTCTTACTCCTACAATGAGCAGTTCTTC.

The chain carries TRBV3-1 and TRBJ1-1; D not certain. Trimming left V 1 base short and J 1 base short, with 7 bases between. Germline-derived CDR1 and CDR2 are LGHDT and YNNKEL (reference sequence). This CDR3 is 14 amino acids long. The CDR3 DNA sequence: TGTGCCAGCAGCCAAGGGTTTACGAACACTGAAGCTTTCTTT. Its protein is CASSQGFTNTEAFF.

This clonotype has just a few counts. V usage is TRBV6-2 or TRBV6-3 and J usage is TRBJ1-4, with TRBD1 as a possible D gene (6 bases). The germline V gene encodes CDR1 MNHEY and CDR2 SVGEGT. Trimming left V 9 bases short and J 1 base short, with 9 bases between. The CDR3 runs to 13 residues. The CDR3 region has the DNA TGTGCCAGGCTGACAGGAACTAATGAAAAACTGTTTTTT. Its protein product is CARLTGTNEKLFF.

This clonotype was recorded a few times. This chain links TRBV6-1 with TRBJ2-3; 7 bases agree with TRBD2. V shed 5 bases, J shed 2 bases, and the junction held 4 bases outside the gene matches. The CDR3 runs 14 residues. From germline, CDR1 is MNHNS and CDR2 SASEGT. CDR3 nucleotides: TGTGCCAGCAGTCGACTAGCAATCACAGATACGCAGTATTTT. Protein product: CASSRLAITDTQYF.

This clonotype turned up a few times. The gene calls are TRBV6-2 or TRBV6-3 and TRBJ2-5; TRBD1 aligns across 8 bases. Per the germline V gene, CDR1 is MNHEY and CDR2 is SVGEGT. V trimming: 6 bases; J trimming: 1 base; junction bases outside the gene matches: 4. The CDR3 has 14 amino acids. The CDR3 sequence is CASSRDRTQETQYF. The DNA for the CDR3 is TGTGCCAGCAGCAGGGACAGGACCCAAGAGACCCAGTACTTC.

V and J are TRBV5-1 and TRBJ1-4, with D perhaps TRBD1 (5 bases). The germline V gene encodes CDR1 SGHRS and CDR2 YFSETQ. The CDR3 consists of 15 residues. The germline V and J ends were trimmed by 3 bases and 8 bases, with 17 bases remaining between them. The CDR3 protein is CASSSGRSEGEKLFF. The DNA for the CDR3 is TGCGCCAGCAGCTCGGGGCGTTCGGAAGGCGAAAAACTGTTTTTT.

The CDR3 DNA follows: TGCAGCGTTGAACATCGGGCCGGGGCAGAGTATGGCTACACCTTC. It encodes CSVEHRAGAEYGYTF. The chain is built from TRBV29-1 and TRBJ1-2; D is possibly TRBD1 (5 bases). The CDR3 covers 15 residues. Germline values: CDR1 SQVTM, CDR2 ANQGSEA. Trimming removed 2 bases from V and 5 bases from J, with 18 bases in between.

On this clonotype: A read error may explain this, as a much larger clone is one base away. In DNA form, the CDR3 reads TGTGACAGCAGACATCCGGGACAGGGGTCGGCCGGGGAGCTGTTTTTT. Residues: CDSRHPGQGSAGELFF. J is TRBJ2-2 and V is TRBV7-3; 10 nucleotides agree with TRBD1. Germline CDR1 SGHTA, CDR2 FQGTGA. CDR3 size: 16 residues.